These T cell receptor beta chains were read from a single sample in a study of T-cell memory formation after mild COVID-19. TCRdb passed the 5' RACE reads through MiXCR, listing each CDR3 protein once. The sample lists about 450,000 distinct CDR3 sequences; more than 20% were seen once. The sample taken for sequencing was PBMCs or a T cell subset sorted from them (not recorded which). These receptors all stem from an adult woman who had mild COVID-19 (a few samples of this study predate the infection). Cell type and time point are not known. Each CDR3 is given with its conserved first and last residue. D genes are given only for firm matches. Expanded clones are given a class, and other clones once, few, many or no size at all.

D gene	J gene	V gene	clone size	CDR3 protein	CDR3 DNA
NA	TRBJ1-2	TRBV11-3	NA	CASSLDNNYGYTF	TGTGCCAGCAGCTTAGACAATAACTATGGCTACACCTTC
NA	TRBJ2-1	TRBV20-1	few	CSGRLRNEQFF	TGCAGTGGTCGACTCCGGAATGAGCAGTTCTTC
NA	TRBJ1-1	TRBV6-5	NA	CASSWQLARATEAFF	TGTGCCAGCAGTTGGCAACTCGCACGGGCCACTGAAGCTTTCTTT
TRBD1	TRBJ1-2	TRBV29-1	few	CSVDAGTGGYTF	TGCAGCGTTGATGCCGGGACAGGGGGCTACACCTTC
TRBD2	TRBJ2-1	TRBV4-2	few	CASSHSGTSGGASYNEQFF	TGTGCCAGCAGCCACTCCGGGACTAGCGGGGGGGCGTCCTACAATGAGCAGTTCTTC
NA	TRBJ2-1	TRBV20-1	NA	CSASRGSADNEQFF	TGCAGTGCTTCCCGTGGGAGTGCCGACAATGAGCAGTTCTTC
NA	TRBJ2-7	TRBV7-8	NA	CASSLGAGLLYEQYF	TGTGCCAGCAGCTTGGGGGCGGGGCTTCTCTACGAGCAGTACTTC
NA	TRBJ2-5	TRBV29-1	few	CSAGRNQETQYF	TGCAGCGCCGGTAGAAACCAAGAGACCCAGTACTTC
TRBD2	TRBJ2-7	TRBV27	NA	CASSFAGDSYEQYF	TGTGCCAGCAGTTTTGCGGGAGACTCCTACGAGCAGTACTTC
NA	TRBJ1-2	TRBV5-1	NA	CASSLRSGERYTF	TGCGCCAGCAGCTTGCGGTCAGGAGAACGCTACACCTTC
NA	TRBJ1-1	TRBV20-1	few	CSAKAPGGPKNTEAFF	TGCAGTGCTAAGGCCCCCGGGGGGCCGAAGAACACTGAAGCTTTCTTT
NA	TRBJ1-1	TRBV9	few	CASSVRGSGGEAFF	TGTGCCAGCAGCGTAAGGGGATCCGGAGGTGAAGCTTTCTTT
NA	TRBJ2-5	TRBV15	NA	CATSRVRQETQYF	TGTGCCACCAGCAGAGTAAGGCAAGAGACCCAGTACTTC
TRBD1	TRBJ2-7	TRBV9	few	CASSPSGQGEFEQYF	TGTGCCAGCAGCCCCTCCGGACAGGGAGAATTCGAGCAGTACTTC
NA	TRBJ1-2	TRBV4-1	NA	CASSQEGFHYGYTF	TGCGCCAGCAGCCAAGAAGGGTTTCACTATGGCTACACCTTC
NA	TRBJ2-3	TRBV6-4	few	CASSNRGTDTQYF	TGTGCCAGCAGCAACAGGGGCACAGATACGCAGTATTTT
NA	TRBJ2-7	TRBV15	few	CATSRDASGRPSYEQYF	TGTGCCACCAGCAGAGACGCATCAGGACGACCCTCCTACGAGCAGTACTTC
TRBD2	TRBJ2-2	TRBV25-1	few	CASSEKTSGKAYTGELFF	TGTGCCAGCAGTGAAAAAACTAGCGGGAAGGCTTACACCGGGGAGCTGTTTTTT
NA	TRBJ2-1	TRBV24-1	many	CATSDLGSKGHEQFF	TGTGCCACCAGTGATTTGGGCAGCAAGGGGCATGAGCAGTTCTTC
NA	TRBJ2-7	TRBV9	NA	CASSVGDSVYEQYF	TGTGCCAGCAGCGTAGGGGATAGTGTTTACGAGCAGTACTTC
NA	TRBJ2-3	TRBV6-2/TRBV6-3	few	CASRTMGADTQYF	TGTGCCAGCAGGACTATGGGTGCAGATACGCAGTATTTT
TRBD2	TRBJ2-7	TRBV6-2/TRBV6-3	many	CASSYPSGGPSSYEQYF	TGTGCCAGCAGTTACCCTAGCGGGGGGCCGAGCTCCTACGAGCAGTACTTC
TRBD2	TRBJ2-1	TRBV11-3	few	CASNLPGLAGGNEQFF	TGTGCCAGCAACCTTCCGGGACTAGCGGGAGGGAATGAGCAGTTCTTC
TRBD2	TRBJ2-7	TRBV6-5	few	CASSYGTTSGGLHLYEQYF	TGTGCCAGCAGTTACGGTACCACTAGCGGGGGCCTACACCTCTACGAGCAGTACTTC
NA	TRBJ2-7	TRBV6-2/TRBV6-3	NA	CASSRDFAGINEQYF	TGTGCCAGCAGCCGCGACTTTGCGGGAATCAACGAGCAGTACTTC
NA	TRBJ2-3	TRBV2	NA	CASSALTGSTDTQYF	TGTGCCAGCAGCGCACTGACAGGTAGCACAGATACGCAGTATTTT
NA	TRBJ2-7	TRBV7-8	NA	CASIKSLGFSYEQYF	TGTGCCAGCATTAAAAGCCTCGGTTTTAGCTACGAGCAGTACTTC
NA	TRBJ1-4	TRBV9	many	CASSFTPGTDNEKLFF	TGTGCCAGCAGCTTCACCCCCGGGACGGATAATGAAAAACTGTTTTTT
NA	TRBJ1-5	TRBV20-1	NA	CSASDGNSNQPQHF	TGCAGTGCCTCGGACGGCAATAGCAATCAGCCCCAGCATTTT
NA	TRBJ2-1	TRBV6-6	NA	CASSYSGETYNEQFF	TGTGCCAGCAGTTACTCAGGCGAAACCTACAATGAGCAGTTCTTC